The next 2 T cell receptor beta chains were all read from a single sample in a study of blood T cell repertoires in COVID-19. The table came from immunoSEQ multiplex PCR; TCRdb's copy has only in-frame clones and leaves some out. The repertoire holds 150,000 to 200,000 clones, with more than 75% as singletons. The source material was peripheral blood. The source of these receptors is a woman aged 18-29 years who had recovered from COVID-19.

The chain combines TRBV3-1 (or the pseudogene TRBV3-2) with TRBJ2-7, with TRBD2 identical over 11 bases. Germline V gives CDR1 LGHDT, CDR2 YNNKEL (reference sequence). Trimming cost V 5 bases and J 3 bases; bases outside gene matches: 3. The CDR3 consists of 14 residues. DNA for the CDR3: TGTGCCAGCAGCGCGGGACTAGCGGACTACGAGCAGTACTTC. As protein: CASSAGLADYEQYF.

This sequence joins TRBV24-1 and TRBJ2-2; the match to TRBD2 covers 15 bases. The ends lost 4 bases at V and 4 bases at J; junction bases unmatched: 6. The CDR3 extends over 18 amino acids. Germline CDR1 and CDR2: KGHDR and SFDVKD. CDR3 in DNA: TGTGCCACCAGTGACCCCGGACTAGCGGGGGGGGTCACCGGGGAGCTGTTTTTT. Encoded protein: CATSDPGLAGGVTGELFF.